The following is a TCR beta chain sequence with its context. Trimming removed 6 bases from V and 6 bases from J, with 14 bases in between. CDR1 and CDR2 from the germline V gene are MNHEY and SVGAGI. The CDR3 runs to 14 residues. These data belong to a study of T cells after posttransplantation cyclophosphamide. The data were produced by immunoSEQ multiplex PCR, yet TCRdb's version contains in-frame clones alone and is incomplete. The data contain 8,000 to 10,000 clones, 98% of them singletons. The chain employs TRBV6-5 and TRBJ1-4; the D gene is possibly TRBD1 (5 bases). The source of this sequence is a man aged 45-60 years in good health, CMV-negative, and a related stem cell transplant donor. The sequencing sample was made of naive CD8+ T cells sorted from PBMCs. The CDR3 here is CASRDRGVYEKLFF. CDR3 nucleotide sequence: TGTGCCAGCAGAGATCGGGGGGTTTATGAAAAACTGTTTTTT.